The entry that follows covers one T cell receptor beta chain sequence. This clonotype was seen at least ten times. It has no known antigen specificity. The input lacks base qualities; no much larger clone sits a single base away. This sample is drawn from a study of glioma-infiltrating T cells (dated by TCRdb to the mid-2010s). For context, the study as a whole: Sequencing of TCR alpha- and beta-chain repertoires was performed on glioma tissue, on non-neoplastic brain tissue, and on matched peripheral blood mononuclear cells. Each tissue-infiltrating repertoire was compared with the same patient's peripheral blood repertoire to measure divergence between tissue and blood T-cell populations. The paired cohort was made up of three low-grade glioma patients, several primary glioblastoma patients and three non-glioma patients who contributed non-neoplastic brain tissue.

Study-wide conclusions, independent of this receptor: VJ-independent divergence between tissue and blood was lower than expected in non-neoplastic patients but higher than expected in all gliomas, particularly low-grade gliomas. Very few CDR3 sequences were found to be shared between tissue and blood, and this scarcity was attributed to high CDR3 diversity and limited sampling. Group comparisons rested on small numbers: three non-neoplastic, three low-grade glioma and fewer than ten glioblastoma patients.

The CDR3, from cysteine to phenylalanine, totals 15 residues. Of all the DNA, just the CDR3 is kept, 45 bases in frame from base 1. V has 1 base trimmed and J has 2 bases trimmed; junction bases matching no gene number 4. Per the germline V gene (reference sequence), SEHNR is the CDR1 and FQNEAQ is the CDR2. TCR alpha and beta CDR3 regions were amplified with the iRepertoire nested amplicon-rescue multiplex PCR (arm-PCR) platform from RNA. For one-step reverse transcription and amplification, roughly 100-450 ng of tissue mRNA or PBMC total RNA was used as input. Following bead purification, Illumina adapters were added by a secondary multiplex PCR, and libraries between 200 and 400 bp were gel-purified. The libraries contained internal 6-nucleotide barcodes that were used for demultiplexing. Sequencing of the libraries was done on an Illumina MiSeq using 2x220 or 2x250 nucleotide paired-end reads. The authors' analysis ran thus. Paired reads were merged with FLASH 1.2.11 and aligned to the GRCh37 human genome with BWA-MEM before extracting TRA and TRB reads. An IMGT-derived reference of cassette sequences and CDR3 motifs, with pseudogenes included, was used for V and J assignment. Reads were translated in three frames, and productive CDR3s were defined by a C…FGXG motif without stop codons. Clonotypes were defined as unique combinations of V-J cassette pair and CDR3 amino acid sequence. Reads were filtered by Hamming distance, thresholded by each sample's sequence error rate in mapped regions. The public sequencing data were trimmed at Q25 with fastp and processed into clonotypes with MiXCR by TCRdb, which kept only in-frame beta chains. Rows are combined by CDR3 protein, so each entry shows the most common genes and DNA. It is TCRdb's table, rather than the study itself, that gives the V and J calls and clone size. The sample contains about 45,000 distinct CDR3 sequences, about a fifth of them found a single time. Roughly 6% of the sample belongs to the ten largest clones.

Input material: glioma tissue, nonneoplastic brain tissue, or PBMCs (not recorded which). The receptor comes from a human donor with low-grade glioma or glioblastoma, undergoing nonglioma brain surgery, or in good health (not recorded which). The chain is made from TRBV7-9 and TRBJ2-7, and 8 junctional nucleotides match TRBD2. The bases read TGTGCCAGCAGCTTAGAAGCGGGAGCCCCCTACGAGCAGTACTTC. The translation is CASSLEAGAPYEQYF.